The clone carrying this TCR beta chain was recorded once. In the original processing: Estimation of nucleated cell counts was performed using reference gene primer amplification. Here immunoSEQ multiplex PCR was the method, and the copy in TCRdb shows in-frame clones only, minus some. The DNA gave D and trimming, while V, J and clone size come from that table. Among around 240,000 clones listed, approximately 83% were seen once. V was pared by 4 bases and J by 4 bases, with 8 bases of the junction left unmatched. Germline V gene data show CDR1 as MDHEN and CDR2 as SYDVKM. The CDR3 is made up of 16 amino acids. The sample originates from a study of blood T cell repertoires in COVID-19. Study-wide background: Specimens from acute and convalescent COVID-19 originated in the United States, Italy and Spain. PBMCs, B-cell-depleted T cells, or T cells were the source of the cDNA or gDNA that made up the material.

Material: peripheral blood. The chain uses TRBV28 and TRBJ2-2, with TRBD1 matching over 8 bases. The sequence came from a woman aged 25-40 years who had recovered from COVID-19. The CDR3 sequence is CASSSPGGLGTGELFF. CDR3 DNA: TGTGCCAGCAGTTCACCAGGGGGCTTGGGCACCGGGGAGCTGTTTTTT.